These 11 T cell receptor beta chains were all obtained from the same sample, sequenced in a study of CD8+ T cells in alopecia areata. Treatment: oral pan-JAK inhibitor, 5-10 mg twice daily. RNA extraction and reverse transcription yielded cDNA as sequencing template. Method: immunoSEQ multiplex PCR; TCRdb's copy keeps in-frame clones and lacks some. The table shows roughly 120,000 clones, with around 56% occurring only once. This specimen consisted of CD4+ T cells sorted from blood, obtained at week 4, from a patient treated with tofacitinib. Receptors were obtained from a human donor with alopecia areata.

This clone was seen a few times. The chain is built from TRBV7-3 and TRBJ1-1; a weak D match, TRBD1 (5 bases). Per the germline V gene, CDR1 is SGHTA and CDR2 is FQGTGA. This CDR3 has 15 amino acids. Trimming pared 1 base from V and 3 bases from J, leaving 12 bases between. The CDR3 nucleotides are TGTGCCAGCAGCTTAAAGACAGCTCGAGACACTGAAGCTTTCTTT. Its protein is CASSLKTARDTEAFF.

This clone was observed once. The chain carries TRBV10-2 and TRBJ1-2, with a possible D match to TRBD1 (6 bases). CDR3 size: 15 residues. V gave up 1 base and J gave up 5 bases, with 14 bases separating them. CDR1 and CDR2 (germline): WSHSY, SAAADI. The CDR3 DNA reads TGCGCCAGCAGTGAGTGGGCGGGGGGCGCTTATGGCTACACCTTC. Translating gives CASSEWAGGAYGYTF.

In the case of this clone: Other nucleotide sequences in the sample specify the same CDR3. The chain is built from TRBV15 and TRBJ2-7, with 8 bases matching TRBD1. V lost 0 bases and J lost 2; bases outside the gene matches: 6. Germline values: CDR1 LNHNV, CDR2 YYDKDF (reference sequence). The CDR3 covers 16 residues. The CDR3 region has the DNA TGTGCCACCAGCAGAGATTGGGGACAGGCGACCTACGAGCAGTACTTC. It codes for CATSRDWGQATYEQYF.

The chain has TRBV9 and TRBJ1-2; D may be TRBD1 (5 bases). Looked up from germline, CDR1 is SGDLS and CDR2 is YYNGEE. Trimming removed 4 bases at V and 7 bases at J, with 14 bases between. CDR3 length equals 13 residues. The CDR3 DNA is TGTGCCAGCAGCAAAACAGGCGGGGTTGGCTACACCTTC. This gives the protein CASSKTGGVGYTF.

The chain recombines TRBV29-1 with TRBJ1-2, with TRBD1 matching over 10 bases. The germline V gene encodes CDR1 SQVTM and CDR2 ANQGSEA. Trimming cost V 4 bases and J 8 bases; bases outside gene matches: 13. CDR3 size: 15 residues. In DNA form, the CDR3 reads TGCAGCGTTGGGAGGGTGCGACAGGGGGCTGGAGGCTACACCTTC. It translates to CSVGRVRQGAGGYTF.

This chain joins TRBV11-2 and TRBJ2-5; D is unresolved. Trimming cost V 4 bases and J 3 bases, with 3 bases left between them. Germline loops: CDR1 SGHAT, CDR2 FQNNGV. The CDR3 runs to 11 residues. CDR3 in amino acids: CASSYEETQYF. The CDR3 DNA follows: TGTGCCAGCAGCTACGAAGAGACCCAGTACTTC.

This clone has only one observation. The rearrangement joins TRBV27 to TRBJ2-7; 7 bases agree with TRBD1. Germline V gene sequence: CDR1 MNHEY, CDR2 SMNVEV (reference sequence). The CDR3 extends over 15 amino acids. Unmatched junction bases numbered 5, after V lost 0 bases and J lost 3 bases. CDR3 nucleotide sequence: TGTGCCAGCAGTTTATCCAGGACAGGTATCTACGAGCAGTACTTC. Its translation: CASSLSRTGIYEQYF.

The CDR3 region is CAWSVLEDYEQYF. The CDR3 DNA reads as TGTGCCTGGAGTGTACTGGAGGACTACGAGCAGTACTTC. The V and J genes are TRBV30 and TRBJ2-7, with D possibly being TRBD2 (5 bases). This CDR3 is built from 13 residues. The V gene lost 0 bases and the J gene lost 3 bases, with 9 bases spanning the gap. Germline values: CDR1 GTSNPN, CDR2 SVGIG (reference sequence).

The J gene is TRBJ2-1, the V gene TRBV14; 8 positions match TRBD2. The CDR3 consists of 16 residues. The germline gives CDR1 SGHDN, CDR2 FVKESK. V lost 4 bases and J lost 10; bases outside the gene matches: 15. For the CDR3, the DNA is TGTGCCAGCAGCCCCATGGCCGAGCGGGGGATGAAAGAGCAGTTCTTC. Translated, it gives CASSPMAERGMKEQFF.

This clone has more than one count but fewer than ten. J is TRBJ1-1 and V is TRBV29-1; a weak D match, TRBD1 (6 bases). With 7 bases removed from V and 0 bases from J, the gap between germline ends came to 15 bases. Germline V gene data show CDR1 as SQVTM and CDR2 as ANQGSEA. The CDR3 runs 14 residues. The CDR3 loop is CSAETGRMNTEAFF. The CDR3 coding sequence is TGCAGCGCTGAGACAGGACGCATGAACACTGAAGCTTTCTTT.

This clone was seen a few times. Distinct nucleotide sequences in the sample also encode this CDR3. The CDR3 coding sequence is TGTGCCAGCAGCTTAGGCCTGGGGGAGACCCAGTACTTC. It specifies CASSLGLGETQYF. The genes are TRBV7-9 and TRBJ2-5; D is unresolved. Germline CDR1 is SEHNR and CDR2 is FQNEAQ (reference sequence). The CDR3 loop spans 13 amino acids. V lost 1 base, J lost 5 bases, and 8 bases lay in between.